Presented here are 30 T cell receptor beta chains from one specimen sequenced in a study of cytomegalovirus exposure and HLA in healthy donors. PCR primers comprised 60 Vbeta and 13 Jbeta primers. Here immunoSEQ multiplex PCR was the method, and the copy in TCRdb shows in-frame clones only, minus some. The data hold approximately 110,000 clones, with approximately 83% observed a single time. The sequenced sample consisted of PBMCs. The receptors were gathered from a woman aged 18-30 years in good health and CMV-seronegative.

J is TRBJ2-3 and V is TRBV19, with 8 bases lining up with TRBD2. The CDR3 loop spans 14 amino acids. V shed 6 bases and J 5 bases; nucleotides not matched to a gene: 7. Germline lookup yields CDR1 LNHDA and CDR2 SQIVND (reference sequence). CDR3 bases: TGTGCCAGTAGGCCGGGACTAGATTTAGATACGCAGTATTTT. This translates into CASRPGLDLDTQYF.

The V and J genes are TRBV7-2 and TRBJ2-3; 7 nucleotides match TRBD1. Germline CDR1 reads SGHTA; CDR2 reads FQGNSA. V dropped 4 bases and J dropped 3; count of bases not matched to a gene: 4. CDR3 length: 14 residues. The CDR3 coding sequence is TGTGCCAGCAGCTCGAACAGGGGAACAGATACGCAGTATTTT. Its protein is CASSSNRGTDTQYF.

The rearrangement joins TRBV4-2 to TRBJ2-7; 11 nucleotides align to TRBD2. Germline V lookup: CDR1 LGHNA, CDR2 YNFKEQ. The CDR3 sequence is 18 residues long. With V trimmed by 2 bases and J by 0 bases, 9 bases remained unmatched. The CDR3 sequence: CASSQQDRGLADSYEQYF. CDR3 sequence (DNA): TGTGCCAGCAGCCAACAGGACAGGGGACTAGCGGACTCCTACGAGCAGTACTTC.

This chain joins TRBV14 and TRBJ2-3; 10 bases are a match to TRBD2. This CDR3 contains 16 residues. Germline CDR1 is SGHDN and CDR2 is FVKESK. V lost 3 bases, J lost 2 bases, and 5 bases stayed unmatched. The CDR3 DNA sequence: TGTGCCAGCAGCCACCTTAGCGGGGGGACCACAGATACGCAGTATTTT. This translates into CASSHLSGGTTDTQYF.

V gene TRBV10-3 combines with J gene TRBJ1-3; D unclear. Germline V gene lookup returns CDR1 ENHRY and CDR2 SYGVKD. This CDR3 is 14 amino acids long. V shed 4 bases and J shed 4 bases, with 11 bases lying between them. The CDR3 protein is CAISATNLGNTIYF. CDR3 nucleotides: TGTGCCATCAGTGCAACTAATCTGGGAAACACCATATATTTT.

The chain carries TRBV6-5 and TRBJ2-7, with 10 bases that match TRBD2. The length of the CDR3 is 15 residues. The trim removed 4 bases at V and 0 bases at J, leaving 3 bases unmatched. CDR1 and CDR2 (germline): MNHEY, SVGAGI. CDR3 bases: TGTGCCAGCAGTTTCGGGACTAGCGCCTCCTACGAGCAGTACTTC. Translated, it gives CASSFGTSASYEQYF.

This chain links TRBV28 with TRBJ1-2, with TRBD1 matching 7 bases. Looked up from germline, CDR1 is MDHEN and CDR2 is SYDVKM. Germline trimming cut 4 bases from V and 6 bases from J; bases unmatched to any gene: 8. The CDR3 has 14 residues. The CDR3 loop reads CASSSQGINHGYTF. The CDR3 region has the DNA TGTGCCAGCAGTTCACAGGGGATCAATCATGGCTACACCTTC.

In its sample, this clone was seen once. The chain employs TRBV18 and TRBJ1-5, with D possibly matching TRBD1 (5 bases). The CDR3 has 15 amino acids. V lost 2 bases and J lost 0, with 8 bases in between. Looked up from germline, CDR1 is KGHSH and CDR2 is LQKENI. DNA for the CDR3: TGTGCCAGCTCACCATTGGGGGGTAGCAATCAGCCCCAGCATTTT. It is translated as CASSPLGGSNQPQHF.

V gene TRBV7-2 combines with J gene TRBJ1-1, with 11 nucleotides matching TRBD1. The CDR3 contains 14 residues. Germline V CDR1 and CDR2: SGHTA, FQGNSA. V lost 1 base, J lost 9 bases, and 4 bases stayed unmatched. The CDR3 DNA reads as TGTGCCAGCAGCTTAGACGGGACAGGGGGAAAAGCTTTCTTT. Translated, it gives CASSLDGTGGKAFF.

This chain joins TRBV2 and TRBJ2-7; 7 bases align to TRBD2. The CDR3 is 14 residues long. V lost 6 bases and J lost 0; bases outside the gene matches: 5. Germline loops: CDR1 SNHLY, CDR2 FYNNEI. The CDR3, as DNA: TGTGCCAGCAGGTTGAGCGGGAACTCCTACGAGCAGTACTTC. This translates into CASRLSGNSYEQYF. The full variable domain, completed using reference TRBV2 and TRBJ2-7, is EPEVTQTPSHQVTQMGQEVILRCVPISNHLYFYWYRQILGQKVEFLVSFYNNEISEKSEIFDDQFSVERPDGSNFTLKIRSTKLEDSAMYFCASRLSGNSYEQYFGPGTRLTVT.

The J gene is TRBJ2-7, the V gene TRBV28; 10 bases map to TRBD1. The V segment lost 2 bases and the J segment 4 bases; nucleotides outside the gene matches: 8. Germline V gives CDR1 MDHEN, CDR2 SYDVKM. The CDR3 sequence is 16 residues long. In nucleotides, the CDR3 is TGTGCCAGCAGTTTACTGACAGGGGGCGAACAGTACGAGCAGTACTTC. Its translation: CASSLLTGGEQYEQYF.

The chain has TRBV28 and TRBJ2-7; 7 bases are a match to TRBD1. J was trimmed by 0 bases and V by 8 bases; bases with no gene match: 10. The CDR3 is 15 amino acids. Per the germline V gene, CDR1 is MDHEN and CDR2 is SYDVKM. DNA of the CDR3: TGTGCCAGCGGTTCCCCGGGGACAGACTCCTACGAGCAGTACTTC. Its translation is CASGSPGTDSYEQYF.

This clone was counted between two and nine times. The chain has TRBV6-5 and TRBJ1-1; 9 bases are a match to TRBD1. Germline V gives CDR1 MNHEY, CDR2 SVGAGI. There are 15 residues in the CDR3. V was pared by 6 bases and J by 7 bases, with 12 bases of the junction left unmatched. The chain's CDR3 is CASRTLDRGDNEAFF. Written as DNA, the CDR3 is TGTGCCAGCAGAACTCTTGACAGGGGGGATAATGAAGCTTTCTTT.

This clone was seen a single time. J is TRBJ1-6 and V is TRBV30; 8 nucleotides align to TRBD1. V shed 2 bases and J 7 bases; nucleotides not matched to a gene: 4. CDR1 is GTSNPN and CDR2 is SVGIG in the germline V gene (reference sequence). CDR3 length equals 14 residues. DNA of the CDR3: TGTGCCTGGAGTAGGGGACAGGAGAATTCACCCCTCCACTTT. Its translation is CAWSRGQENSPLHF.

The V call is TRBV5-1, the J call TRBJ1-2, with 7 nucleotides matching TRBD1. From germline, CDR1 is SGHRS and CDR2 YFSETQ. CDR3 size: 15 residues. The ends lost 5 bases at V and 2 bases at J; junction bases unmatched: 9. CDR3 loop: CASRGDPGQNYGYTF. CDR3 nucleotide sequence: TGCGCCAGCAGGGGGGACCCGGGACAGAACTATGGCTACACCTTC.

This clone came up a few times. The chain uses TRBV15 and TRBJ1-2, with D possibly being TRBD1 (6 bases). CDR1 and CDR2 from the germline V gene are LNHNV and YYDKDF (reference sequence). This CDR3 is built from 18 residues. V dropped 0 bases and J dropped 8 bases, with 25 bases sitting between them. CDR3 region: CATSRDTTNRVGSRGYTF. The CDR3 region has the DNA TGTGCCACCAGCAGAGATACCACTAACAGGGTGGGAAGTAGGGGCTACACCTTC.

A few counts support this clone. The chain uses TRBV6-6 and TRBJ1-5; a weak D match, TRBD1 (6 bases). V was pared by 5 bases and J by 0 bases, with 11 bases between. The CDR3 has 15 amino acids. Germline assignment: CDR1 MNHNY and CDR2 SVGAGI (reference sequence). DNA of the CDR3: TGTGCCAGCAGTGGTCAGGGGAATAGCAATCAGCCCCAGCATTTT. The encoded protein is CASSGQGNSNQPQHF.

As regards this clone: No conserved phenylalanine or tryptophan ends this CDR3, so it is likely a read error. The DNA is left out, because the CDR3 cannot be placed on it with certainty; the CDR3 is given as TCRdb lists it. V gene TRBV5-3 combines with J gene TRBJ1-1; TRBD1 is taken as the D call from the table, unchecked against the DNA. TRBV5-3 is an open reading frame whose function is uncertain. From its first to its last residue, the CDR3 has 9 amino acids. The chain's CDR3 is CARSFYRGA.

The chain has TRBV10-1 and TRBJ2-3, with D tentatively TRBD2 (6 bases). CDR1 and CDR2 (germline): WNHNN, SYGVQD (reference sequence). V shed 0 bases and J shed 6 bases, with 16 bases lying between them. This CDR3 region has 16 residues. In nucleotides, the CDR3 is TGCGCCAGCAGTGAGTCAAGCGGGCGGCCGATCGATACGCAGTATTTT. Translating gives CASSESSGRPIDTQYF.

The chain links TRBV4-1 to TRBJ2-1, with TRBD2 matching 7 bases. The V gene's germline CDR1 is MGHRA and CDR2 YSYEKL. The length of the CDR3 is 15 residues. V trimming: 1 base; J trimming: 4 bases; junction bases outside the gene matches: 4. CDR3 coding DNA: TGCGCCAGCAGCCAAGGGGCGGGAGATTACAATGAGCAGTTCTTC. It yields the protein CASSQGAGDYNEQFF.

The J gene is TRBJ2-5, the V gene TRBV19, with 9 bases fitting TRBD1. This CDR3 has 15 amino acids. The germline gives CDR1 LNHDA, CDR2 SQIVND (reference sequence). The ends lost 5 bases at V and 5 bases at J; junction bases unmatched: 9. The chain's CDR3 is CASSPWTGAVETQYF. Written as DNA, the CDR3 is TGTGCCAGTAGTCCATGGACAGGGGCGGTGGAGACCCAGTACTTC.

The chain employs TRBV6-1 and TRBJ2-7; D not resolved. Trimming took off 8 bases at V and 3 bases at J, with 14 bases between the two ends. In germline, CDR1 is MNHNS, CDR2 SASEGT. The CDR3 covers 13 residues. CDR3 sequence (DNA): TGTGCCAGCTCCCCCGTCAGCGACTACGAGCAGTACGTC. Its translation is CASSPVSDYEQYV.

This chain connects TRBV5-4 to TRBJ2-5, with D maybe TRBD2 (6 bases). The V end lost 2 bases, the J end lost 2 bases, and 13 bases lay between the germline ends. The CDR3 is 15 amino acids. Germline lookup yields CDR1 SGHNT and CDR2 YYREEE (reference sequence). The CDR3 region is CASSFAGTPQETQYF. The CDR3 DNA sequence: TGTGCCAGCAGCTTTGCCGGGACTCCTCAAGAGACCCAGTACTTC.

The chain uses TRBV5-1 and TRBJ2-6; D perhaps matches TRBD2 (5 bases). This CDR3 spans 17 amino acids. Germline V gene lookup returns CDR1 SGHRS and CDR2 YFSETQ. Between the trimmed V and J ends, which lost 0 bases and 0 bases, there was a span of 10 bases. The DNA of the CDR3 is TGCGCCAGCAGCTTGGTTGGCGGACTCTCTGGGGCCAACGTCCTGACTTTC. Its protein product is CASSLVGGLSGANVLTF.

The chain links TRBV15 to TRBJ1-1; TRBD1 agrees at 7 bases. Germline V gene sequence: CDR1 LNHNV, CDR2 YYDKDF (reference sequence). The CDR3 covers 16 residues. V was clipped by 3 bases and J by 0 bases; unmatched bases: 7. DNA for the CDR3: TGTGCCACCAGCAGGGTACCGGGACAGATGAACACTGAAGCTTTCTTT. The encoded protein is CATSRVPGQMNTEAFF.

The gene calls are TRBV5-6 and TRBJ2-7; D unclear. The CDR3 is made up of 12 amino acids. V was cut by 3 bases and J by 7 bases, with 11 bases left in between. Germline V gene data show CDR1 as SGHDT and CDR2 as YYEEEE. CDR3: CASSSGSLEQYF. The CDR3 DNA reads TGTGCCAGCAGCTCCGGGTCCTTGGAGCAGTACTTC.

The chain recombines TRBV30 with TRBJ2-2; tentative D call: TRBD1 (6 bases). Germline V gives CDR1 GTSNPN, CDR2 SVGIG (reference sequence). The V end lost 2 bases, the J end lost 1 base, and 11 bases lay between the germline ends. The CDR3 totals 15 residues. Written as DNA, the CDR3 is TGTGCCTGGAGTTCAGGGGAGAGGAACACCGGGGAGCTGTTTTTT. Amino acid sequence: CAWSSGERNTGELFF. Variable domain in full (rest from reference TRBV30 and TRBJ2-2): SQTIHQWPATLVQPVGSPLSLECTVEGTSNPNLYWYRQAAGRGLQLLFYSVGIGQISSEVPQNLSASRPQDRQFILSSKKLLLSDSGFYLCAWSSGERNTGELFFGEGSRLTVL.

The sample holds one count of this clone. This sequence joins TRBV5-4 and TRBJ1-5; TRBD1 matches 11 bases. The CDR3 sequence is 17 residues long. From germline, CDR1 is SGHNT and CDR2 YYREEE (reference sequence). Trimming at V came to 0 bases and at J to 7 bases, leaving 9 bases not matched to a gene. DNA of the CDR3: TGTGCCAGCAGCTTGGACGGACAGGGGGCAGGAGACCAGCCCCAGCATTTT. Protein product: CASSLDGQGAGDQPQHF.

This chain uses TRBV20-1 with TRBJ1-2; no firm D call. CDR3 length equals 11 residues. V was cut by 3 bases and J by 3 bases, with 5 bases left in between. Germline lookup yields CDR1 DFQATT and CDR2 SNEGSKA (reference sequence). The CDR3 protein is CSASFDYGYTF. The DNA of the CDR3 is TGCAGTGCTAGTTTCGACTATGGCTACACCTTC.

The rearrangement joins TRBV10-3 to TRBJ2-7, with 8 bases fitting TRBD2. Germline V gene lookup returns CDR1 ENHRY and CDR2 SYGVKD. CDR3 size: 15 residues. The V and J ends lost 4 bases and 5 bases, in that order; junction bases with no gene match: 10. CDR3 nucleotides: TGTGCCATCAGTGGGGTGGCGGGAGGACGGGACGAGCAGTACTTC. It is translated as CAISGVAGGRDEQYF.